The TCR beta chain under discussion was sequenced for a study of long-term antiretroviral therapy in people with HIV. General study results and limits: From the mid-2000s to the late 2010s, blood was obtained, possibly while participants received older ART regimens. Diversity went up after ART and still fell short of transplant donor controls.

They ran version v3.0 of the immunoSEQ assay at survey level. The data were produced by immunoSEQ multiplex PCR, yet TCRdb's version contains in-frame clones alone and is incomplete. The table includes some 24,000 clones, 81% detected once. Details on this clone: Its matching antigen is unknown.

Per the germline V gene, CDR1 is MNHEY and CDR2 is SVGAGI. The CDR3 is 15 residues long. V lost 0 bases and J lost 8; bases outside the gene matches: 4. The chain has TRBV6-5 and TRBJ1-2, with 12 bases lining up with TRBD1. This TCR came from a young woman with HIV. The sequencing here drew on unsorted PBMCs, taken at the start of antiretroviral therapy, before treatment. Here the CDR3 DNA reads TGTGCCAGCAGTTACTCGGGACAGGGGGCGGGGGGCTACACCTTC. This translates into CASSYSGQGAGGYTF.